This T cell receptor beta chain was sequenced in a study of PD-1 blockade in mismatch repair-deficient tumors. The wider study: All were previously treated, progressing patients with around eleven mismatch repair-deficient cancer types.

PCR or immunohistochemistry showed mismatch repair deficiency in every enrolled patient. TCR sequencing covered a few patients who responded to pembrolizumab. Study observations and caveats: After pembrolizumab, tumor-resident clones rose rapidly, then generally contracted before radiologic responses.

In the case of this clone: Its antigen remains unknown.

TCRdb's table, derived via immunoSEQ multiplex PCR, lists solely in-frame clones and lacks some. Of 76,000 or so clones listed, roughly 80% are singletons. The CDR3 loop spans 13 amino acids. V lost 4 bases to trimming and J lost 3 bases; unmatched junction nucleotides: 3. From germline, CDR1 is LNHDA and CDR2 SQIVND (reference sequence). The clonotype was recovered from an adult with mismatch repair-deficient cancer. This specimen consisted of peripheral blood, obtained 44 weeks after starting pembrolizumab. The chain has TRBV19 and TRBJ2-7; 7 bases line up with TRBD1. The CDR3, as DNA: TGTGCCAGTAGTACCGGGACAGTCTACGAGCAGTACTTC. Amino acids: CASSTGTVYEQYF. The whole variable domain, remainder taken from reference TRBV19 and TRBJ2-7, is DGGITQSPKYLFRKEGQNVTLSCEQNLNHDAMYWYRQDPGQGLRLIYYSQIVNDFQKGDIAEGYSVSREKKESFPLTVTSAQKNPTAFYLCASSTGTVYEQYFGPGTRLTVT.